Shown below are 27 T cell receptor beta chains from a single sample sequenced in a study of STAT5B mutations in CD4+ large granular lymphocyte leukemia. The assay was immunoSEQ multiplex PCR, and TCRdb's table has in-frame clones only and misses some. The top ten clones hold approximately 0.29% of a sample with about 33,000 clones, around 76% of them seen once. Sequenced sample: CD4+ T cells from blood buffy coats. These receptors were collected from a human donor in good health.

The rearrangement uses TRBV6-5 and TRBJ1-1, with unresolved D. Germline CDR1 MNHEY, CDR2 SVGAGI. V lost 8 bases, J lost 1 base, and 14 bases lay in between. The CDR3 runs 14 residues. The CDR3 sequence is CASRSAGRNTEAFF. The CDR3, as DNA: TGTGCCAGCCGTTCTGCAGGTAGGAACACTGAAGCTTTCTTT.

The chain combines TRBV9 with TRBJ1-2; maybe TRBD1 (5 bases). Germline V gene data show CDR1 as SGDLS and CDR2 as YYNGEE. This CDR3 is 15 amino acids long. V shed 3 bases and J shed 4 bases, with 16 bases lying between them. CDR3 sequence reads: CASSATRGTAYGYTF. For the CDR3, the DNA is TGTGCCAGCAGCGCAACTCGTGGGACGGCCTATGGCTACACCTTC.

The chain is built from TRBV7-6 and TRBJ1-5; unclear D gene. The CDR3 spans 13 residues. CDR1 and CDR2 (germline): SGHVS, FNYEAQ. V was cut by 4 bases and J by 7 bases, with 11 bases left in between. DNA for the CDR3: TGTGCCAGCAGCTCATCAGCCCGGCAGCCCCAGCATTTT. As protein: CASSSSARQPQHF.

The J gene is TRBJ1-3, the V gene TRBV28; 7 nucleotides line up with TRBD1. The CDR3 contains 14 residues. Germline V gene lookup returns CDR1 MDHEN and CDR2 SYDVKM. The junction had 6 bases not matched to a gene; V was cut back by 5 bases and J by 5 bases. This CDR3 reads CASSLQQGRNTIYF. The CDR3 coding sequence is TGTGCCAGCAGTCTCCAACAGGGGAGAAACACCATATATTTT.

The sample holds one count of this clone. The J gene is TRBJ2-3, the V gene TRBV6-1, with a possible D match to TRBD1 (6 bases). Trimming took 3 bases from V and 4 from J, leaving 8 bases between them. Germline V lookup: CDR1 MNHNS, CDR2 SASEGT. This CDR3 comprises 13 residues. DNA of the CDR3: TGTGCCAGCAGTGATAACAGGGCAGATACGCAGTATTTT. The encoded protein is CASSDNRADTQYF.

The chain joins TRBV30 to TRBJ2-7, with a tentative D call TRBD1 (6 bases). CDR1 is GTSNPN and CDR2 is SVGIG in the germline V gene (reference sequence). The CDR3 is 11 amino acids. V gave up 8 bases and J gave up 4 bases, with 12 bases separating them. As DNA, the CDR3 is TGTGCCAGTGGACAGCAATACGAGCAGTACTTC. Protein: CASGQQYEQYF.

The chain's CDR3 is CASNNRQGTNTGELFF. As DNA, the CDR3 is TGTGCCAGCAACAATAGGCAGGGCACGAACACCGGGGAGCTGTTTTTT. The V gene is TRBV6-6, the J gene TRBJ2-2; a weak D match, TRBD1 (5 bases). This CDR3 contains 16 residues. V shed 7 bases and J shed 0 bases, with 15 bases lying between them. Germline assignment: CDR1 MNHNY and CDR2 SVGAGI (reference sequence).

The chain uses TRBV2 and TRBJ1-5; a weak D match, TRBD1 (5 bases). This CDR3 has 12 amino acids. Deletions cut 7 bases from V and 5 bases from J, with 9 bases between. Germline V gene lookup returns CDR1 SNHLY and CDR2 FYNNEI. As DNA, the CDR3 is TGTGCCAGCACACGGGGGGATCAGCCCCAGCATTTT. Translated, it gives CASTRGDQPQHF.

This clone was counted a single time. The J gene is TRBJ1-2, the V gene TRBV7-9, with D maybe TRBD1 (6 bases). Germline lookup yields CDR1 SEHNR and CDR2 FQNEAQ (reference sequence). V was trimmed by 2 bases and J by 3 bases, leaving 16 bases between them. The CDR3 consists of 16 residues. CDR3 sequence reads: CASSLSGAGSDYGYTF. CDR3 in DNA: TGTGCCAGCAGCTTATCAGGGGCGGGTAGTGACTATGGCTACACCTTC.

The rearrangement joins TRBV6-1 to TRBJ2-2, with 9 bases aligning to TRBD1. The CDR3 has 14 residues. Looked up from germline, CDR1 is MNHNS and CDR2 is SASEGT. The J segment lost 7 bases and the V segment lost 7 bases, leaving 7 bases of the junction unmatched. The CDR3 is CASNPGQGLGELFF. The CDR3 nucleotides read TGTGCCAGCAACCCGGGACAGGGTCTCGGGGAGCTGTTTTTT.

The rearrangement uses TRBV27 and TRBJ1-2; tentative D call: TRBD1 (5 bases). The CDR3 is 13 residues long. Germline-derived CDR1 and CDR2 are MNHEY and SMNVEV (reference sequence). CDR3 loop: CASSSRGIYGYTF. In DNA, the CDR3 is TGTGCTTCCAGTTCTCGGGGGATCTATGGCTACACCTTC.

The gene calls are TRBV5-1 and TRBJ2-5; 7 positions agree with TRBD1. This CDR3 spans 14 amino acids. Germline CDR1 is SGHRS and CDR2 is YFSETQ. J lost 5 bases, V lost 0 bases, and 4 bases had no gene match. The CDR3 loop is CASSLGQGLETQYF. Written as DNA, the CDR3 is TGCGCCAGCAGCTTGGGACAGGGTTTGGAGACCCAGTACTTC.

The V gene is TRBV30, the J gene TRBJ2-3, with TRBD2 identical over 10 bases. V shed 0 bases, J shed 6 bases, and the junction held 6 bases outside the gene matches. CDR1 GTSNPN and CDR2 SVGIG come from the germline V gene (reference sequence). The CDR3 spans 15 residues. CDR3 loop: CAWSVLAGRIDTQYF. The CDR3 DNA reads TGTGCCTGGAGTGTACTAGCGGGGAGGATTGATACGCAGTATTTT.

This sequence joins TRBV19 and TRBJ2-3; TRBD2 matches at 11 bases. The CDR3 is made up of 15 amino acids. Germline loops: CDR1 LNHDA, CDR2 SQIVND (reference sequence). J was trimmed by 3 bases and V by 7 bases; bases with no gene match: 6. The CDR3 spells CASTLAGGMTDTQYF. The CDR3 DNA sequence: TGTGCCAGTACCCTAGCGGGGGGTATGACAGATACGCAGTATTTT.

This clone was detected only once. The genes are TRBV5-6 and TRBJ2-3, with D perhaps matching TRBD1 or TRBD2 (5 bases each). Germline loops: CDR1 SGHDT, CDR2 YYEEEE. The V and J ends lost 2 bases and 6 bases respectively, with 22 bases between them. The CDR3 contains 17 residues. Written as DNA, the CDR3 is TGTGCCAGCAGCTTAGGGGCTAGCTTTCGGGCGCTCGATACGCAGTATTTT. It translates to CASSLGASFRALDTQYF.

The chain joins TRBV7-2 to TRBJ2-7; 11 nucleotides align to TRBD2. Germline V CDR1 and CDR2: SGHTA, FQGNSA. V lost 5 bases, J lost 1 base, and 4 bases stayed unmatched. The CDR3 runs 15 residues. In nucleotides, the CDR3 is TGTGCCAGCAGCAATAGCGGGGGGGGATCCTACGAGCAGTACTTC. Its protein is CASSNSGGGSYEQYF.

This chain joins TRBV20-1 and TRBJ1-1; D not certain. CDR1 is DFQATT and CDR2 is SNEGSKA in the germline V gene (reference sequence). The CDR3 consists of 11 residues. V shed 3 bases and J shed 0 bases, with 2 bases lying between them. The chain's CDR3 is CSASLNTEAFF. As DNA, the CDR3 is TGCAGTGCTAGCCTGAACACTGAAGCTTTCTTT.

The V and J genes are TRBV19 and TRBJ2-7; 11 bases fit TRBD2. The germline CDR1 and CDR2 sequences are LNHDA and SQIVND (reference sequence). J was trimmed by 0 bases and V by 6 bases; bases with no gene match: 7. The CDR3 sequence is 16 residues long. The CDR3: CASSRPSGGSSYEQYF. The CDR3 DNA reads TGTGCCAGTAGCCGACCTAGCGGGGGGAGCTCCTACGAGCAGTACTTC.

A single count supports this clone. This CDR3 reads CASSHPKGRAGDTEAFF. In DNA, the CDR3 is TGCGCCAGCAGCCATCCTAAGGGCAGGGCTGGGGACACTGAAGCTTTCTTT. V and J are TRBV4-1 and TRBJ1-1; D might be TRBD1 (5 bases). In germline, CDR1 is MGHRA, CDR2 YSYEKL. This CDR3 has 17 amino acids. The V gene lost 3 bases and the J gene lost 3 bases, with 20 bases spanning the gap.

V and J are TRBV27 and TRBJ2-2; D tentatively fits TRBD1 or TRBD2 (6 bases each). V lost 7 bases, J lost 4 bases, and 13 bases lay in between. The CDR3 covers 14 residues. Germline-derived CDR1 and CDR2 are MNHEY and SMNVEV (reference sequence). In DNA, the CDR3 is TGTGCCAGCATAGGGGGGAGTGGCACCGGGGAGCTGTTTTTT. This sequence encodes CASIGGSGTGELFF.

The rearrangement joins TRBV2 to TRBJ2-2; TRBD1 agrees at 9 bases. Germline V gene data show CDR1 as SNHLY and CDR2 as FYNNEI. Trimming removed 6 bases from V and 6 bases from J; junction bases left unmatched: 11. This CDR3 has 16 amino acids. The CDR3 is CASRENRGLVAGELFF. Written as DNA, the CDR3 is TGTGCCAGCAGGGAAAACAGGGGGCTTGTCGCCGGGGAGCTGTTTTTT.

The chain uses TRBV28 and TRBJ1-1; 7 nucleotides line up with TRBD1. With 6 bases clipped from V and 1 base from J, the junction kept 5 bases outside the gene matches. The CDR3 is 14 residues long. The germline V gene encodes CDR1 MDHEN and CDR2 SYDVKM. As DNA, the CDR3 is TGTGCCAGCAGGCGTACAGGGGCGAACACTGAAGCTTTCTTT. Residues: CASRRTGANTEAFF.

The rearrangement joins TRBV18 to TRBJ1-2; 10 bases are shared with TRBD1. Germline CDR1 reads KGHSH; CDR2 reads LQKENI. V was pared by 0 bases and J by 1 base, with 8 bases of the junction left unmatched. The CDR3 is made up of 18 amino acids. This chain's CDR3 is CASSPPSTGGPFNYGYTF. The CDR3 coding sequence is TGTGCCAGCTCACCACCGTCGACAGGGGGCCCCTTTAACTATGGCTACACCTTC.

The chain carries TRBV19 and TRBJ2-1; 9 nucleotides agree with TRBD2. The CDR3 consists of 13 residues. Unmatched junction bases numbered 5, after V lost 1 base and J lost 13 bases. Germline CDR1 reads LNHDA; CDR2 reads SQIVND (reference sequence). The CDR3 nucleotides are TGTGCCAGTAGTATAGGGCTAGCGGGAATCCAGTTCTTC. It specifies CASSIGLAGIQFF.

The CDR3 bases are TGCAGCGTCGTGGGAGGGGGAGAGGGCGAGCAGTACTTC. This encodes CSVVGGGEGEQYF. The rearrangement links TRBV29-1 to TRBJ2-7, with D possibly being TRBD2 (7 bases). This CDR3 spans 13 amino acids. V lost 6 bases to trimming and J lost 6 bases, with 18 bases between them. Germline V CDR1 and CDR2: SQVTM, ANQGSEA.

This clone was seen a few times. The V gene is TRBV19, the J gene TRBJ2-1; D may be TRBD2 (5 bases). Deletions cut 5 bases from V and 9 bases from J, with 17 bases between. Germline lookup yields CDR1 LNHDA and CDR2 SQIVND (reference sequence). This CDR3 comprises 14 residues. The CDR3 DNA follows: TGTGCCAGTAGTCGAGACTACCGGACGCTTGAGCAGTTCTTC. Translation gives CASSRDYRTLEQFF.

The chain is built from TRBV29-1 and TRBJ2-5; D remains ambiguous. Germline V gene data show CDR1 as SQVTM and CDR2 as ANQGSEA. The CDR3 sequence is 12 residues long. V was shortened by 4 bases and J by 5 bases, with 11 bases between the two germline ends. The CDR3 DNA reads as TGCAGCGTTGTGTTTAGCTCCGAGACCCAGTACTTC. Translation: CSVVFSSETQYF.